The rows below give T cell receptor beta chains drawn from one sample of a study of cytomegalovirus exposure and HLA in healthy donors. Only in-frame clones appear in the TCRdb table, and some are missing; sequencing was by immunoSEQ multiplex PCR. This sample has 250,000 or so clones; about 90% occur once, and the top ten carry roughly 1.5%. Sequences were obtained from PBMCs. Every receptor here comes from a girl under 10 years old in good health and CMV-seronegative. CDR3s include the opening cysteine and the closing phenylalanine or tryptophan. The order of the fields is D gene, clone size, J gene, V gene, CDR3 DNA, CDR3 protein. A D gene is named only where the DNA matches it firmly. Only some rows state a clone size, as once, few, many or a class for expanded clones.

d_call: TRBD1; clone_size: NA; j_call: TRBJ2-7; v_call: TRBV5-4; cdr3_nt: TGTGCCAGCAGCTTGGAAACCGGGCAGGGGGCGCGATTCGTCCCCGAGCAGTACTTC; cdr3_aa: CASSLETGQGARFVPEQYF
d_call: TRBD2; clone_size: NA; j_call: TRBJ2-3; v_call: TRBV9; cdr3_nt: TGTGCCAGCAGCGTAGCTTCGGCGGGGGGGTTTGGAGATACGCAGTATTTT; cdr3_aa: CASSVASAGGFGDTQYF
d_call: NA; clone_size: NA; j_call: TRBJ1-1; v_call: TRBV7-8; cdr3_nt: TGTGCCAGCAGCCGATTAACAGGTGGAGTTGAAGCTTTCTTT; cdr3_aa: CASSRLTGGVEAFF
d_call: NA; clone_size: once; j_call: TRBJ1-5; v_call: TRBV19; cdr3_nt: TGTGCCAGTAGTATAGACAGACTATTGAGCAATCAGCCCCAGCATTTT; cdr3_aa: CASSIDRLLSNQPQHF
d_call: NA; clone_size: NA; j_call: TRBJ1-3; v_call: TRBV6-5; cdr3_nt: TGTGCCAGCAGTTATAGAGGCAGCTCTGGAAACACCATATATTTT; cdr3_aa: CASSYRGSSGNTIYF
d_call: NA; clone_size: few; j_call: TRBJ2-2; v_call: TRBV6-5; cdr3_nt: TGTGCCAGCAGTTACACAGGCCGAACCGGGGAGCTGTTTTTT; cdr3_aa: CASSYTGRTGELFF
d_call: NA; clone_size: NA; j_call: TRBJ1-1; v_call: TRBV14; cdr3_nt: TGTGCCAGCAGCAGCGACTTCGCCTCCGAAGCTTTCTTT; cdr3_aa: CASSSDFASEAFF
d_call: NA; clone_size: NA; j_call: TRBJ2-1; v_call: TRBV7-9; cdr3_nt: TGTGCCAGCAGCTCGAGCCCATGGAATGAGCAGTTCTTC; cdr3_aa: CASSSSPWNEQFF
d_call: NA; clone_size: NA; j_call: TRBJ2-7; v_call: TRBV27; cdr3_nt: TGTGCCAGCACCTCTGATAGTACCCGTTACGAGCAGTACTTC; cdr3_aa: CASTSDSTRYEQYF
d_call: TRBD2; clone_size: NA; j_call: TRBJ2-7; v_call: TRBV19; cdr3_nt: TGTGCCAGTAGTCTAGCGGGGGGAGACCTCTACGAGCAGTACTTC; cdr3_aa: CASSLAGGDLYEQYF
d_call: TRBD1; clone_size: NA; j_call: TRBJ1-1; v_call: TRBV10-1; cdr3_nt: TGCGCCAGCAGTGAGGGGACAGGGGGTGAAGCTTTCTTT; cdr3_aa: CASSEGTGGEAFF
d_call: TRBD2; clone_size: NA; j_call: TRBJ2-1; v_call: TRBV28; cdr3_nt: TGTGCCAGCAGTTTAGTGACTAGCGCTTACAATGAGCAGTTCTTC; cdr3_aa: CASSLVTSAYNEQFF
d_call: TRBD2; clone_size: NA; j_call: TRBJ2-5; v_call: TRBV19; cdr3_nt: TGTGCCAGTAGTACAGCGGGAGGTCGAGAGACCCAGTACTTC; cdr3_aa: CASSTAGGRETQYF
d_call: TRBD2; clone_size: NA; j_call: TRBJ2-5; v_call: TRBV9; cdr3_nt: TGTGCCAGCAGCGTAGCGCTAGCGGGACTAGAGACCCAGTACTTC; cdr3_aa: CASSVALAGLETQYF
d_call: TRBD2; clone_size: NA; j_call: TRBJ2-1; v_call: TRBV27; cdr3_nt: TGTGCCAGCAGTTTGTCGGTGACTAGCGGCCTCTACAATGAGCAGTTCTTC; cdr3_aa: CASSLSVTSGLYNEQFF
d_call: TRBD1; clone_size: once; j_call: TRBJ1-1; v_call: TRBV15; cdr3_nt: TGTGCCACCAGCAGACACGCGGACAGGGTTGCTGAAGCTTTCTTT; cdr3_aa: CATSRHADRVAEAFF
d_call: NA; clone_size: few; j_call: TRBJ1-4; v_call: TRBV2; cdr3_nt: TGTGCCAGCAGCCCCTGGACCGGGGGGGAAAAACTGTTTTTT; cdr3_aa: CASSPWTGGEKLFF
d_call: TRBD2; clone_size: NA; j_call: TRBJ2-5; v_call: TRBV10-3; cdr3_nt: TGTGCCATCAGTGCTTCTAGCGGGGGGATACAAGAGACCCAGTACTTC; cdr3_aa: CAISASSGGIQETQYF
d_call: NA; clone_size: NA; j_call: TRBJ1-5; v_call: TRBV19; cdr3_nt: TGTGCCAGTAGTATCCAAGGCGGGGGGGTAAGCCAGCCCCAGCATTTT; cdr3_aa: CASSIQGGGVSQPQHF
d_call: TRBD1; clone_size: NA; j_call: TRBJ2-7; v_call: TRBV12-5; cdr3_nt: TGTGCTAGTGGTTTGGACCACCGGGACAGGGGTCCCTACGAGCAGTACTTC; cdr3_aa: CASGLDHRDRGPYEQYF
d_call: NA; clone_size: NA; j_call: TRBJ1-2; v_call: TRBV18; cdr3_nt: TGTGCCAGCTCACCATCCCCAGGCGAGGGTTCCTATGGCTACACCTTC; cdr3_aa: CASSPSPGEGSYGYTF
d_call: TRBD1; clone_size: NA; j_call: TRBJ2-7; v_call: TRBV6-1; cdr3_nt: TGTGCCAGCAGTGGGGCCGGGACAGGTACCTACGAGCAGTACTTC; cdr3_aa: CASSGAGTGTYEQYF
d_call: NA; clone_size: NA; j_call: TRBJ2-5; v_call: TRBV9; cdr3_nt: TGTGCCAGCAGCGTACAGGGAAGGGAGACCCAGTACTTC; cdr3_aa: CASSVQGRETQYF
d_call: TRBD2; clone_size: NA; j_call: TRBJ2-2; v_call: TRBV27; cdr3_nt: TGTGCCAGCAGTCCCCGTTGGGGGGGTGTCACCGGGGAGCTGTTTTTT; cdr3_aa: CASSPRWGGVTGELFF
d_call: TRBD2; clone_size: NA; j_call: TRBJ2-1; v_call: TRBV19; cdr3_nt: TGTGCCAGTAGTCCGCTAGCGGGAGGGCTAGGCAATGAGCAGTTCTTC; cdr3_aa: CASSPLAGGLGNEQFF
d_call: NA; clone_size: NA; j_call: TRBJ1-6; v_call: TRBV25-1; cdr3_nt: TGTGCCAGCAGTCAAGGACAGTATAATTCACCCCTCCACTTT; cdr3_aa: CASSQGQYNSPLHF
d_call: TRBD1; clone_size: NA; j_call: TRBJ1-5; v_call: TRBV6-5; cdr3_nt: TGTGCCAGCAGCCCGACAGGGTCGGGCAATCAGCCCCAGCATTTT; cdr3_aa: CASSPTGSGNQPQHF